The sequence of this T cell receptor (beta chain) was determined in a study of cytomegalovirus exposure and HLA in healthy donors. Across the study: In an earlier analysis, 90 million to 130 million unique TCR beta sequences were found from some 200 million T cells.

Germline CDR1 is MDHEN and CDR2 is SYDVKM. CDR3 length: 18 residues. Regarding donors, all were healthy bone marrow donors. Points on this clone: Its antigen is unknown. The junction does not match germline at one end; this may be a read error.

PCR employed 60 Vbeta and 13 Jbeta primers. Generated by immunoSEQ multiplex PCR, the TCRdb table keeps only in-frame clones and is missing some. There are under 150,000 clones in the sample; roughly four fifths occur only once, and about 11% lies in the top ten. General study results and limits: In a later analysis, TCR beta V- and J-gene trimming was associated with a missense DCLRE1C variant. Apart from CMV serostatus, no immune exposure information was available.

This TCR derives from a male donor in good health and CMV-seropositive. The sequenced sample consisted of PBMCs. The genes are TRBV28 and TRBJ2-6, with TRBD1 matching over 8 bases. As DNA, the CDR3 is TGTGCCAGCAGTTTGCGGGACAGGAAAATCTCTGGGGCCAACGGCCTGACTTTC. Amino acids: CASSLRDRKISGANGLTF.